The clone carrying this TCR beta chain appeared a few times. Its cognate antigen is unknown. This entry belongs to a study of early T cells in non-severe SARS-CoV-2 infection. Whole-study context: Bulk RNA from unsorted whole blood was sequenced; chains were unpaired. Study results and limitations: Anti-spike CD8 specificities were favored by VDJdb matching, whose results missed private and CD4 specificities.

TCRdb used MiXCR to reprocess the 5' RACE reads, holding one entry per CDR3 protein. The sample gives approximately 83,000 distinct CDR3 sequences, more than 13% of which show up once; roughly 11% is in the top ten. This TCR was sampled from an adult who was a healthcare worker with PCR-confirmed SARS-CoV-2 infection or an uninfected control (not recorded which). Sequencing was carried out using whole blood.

CDR3 sequence: CSATRGPSTDTQYF. The CDR3 region has the DNA TGCAGTGCTACCAGGGGCCCTAGCACAGATACGCAGTATTTT. The chain joins TRBV20-1 to TRBJ2-3, with D possibly matching TRBD1 (6 bases). The CDR3 sequence is 14 residues long. CDR1 DFQATT and CDR2 SNEGSKA come from the germline V gene (reference sequence). V lost 4 bases, J lost 0 bases, and 11 bases lay in between.